The 29 T cell receptor beta chains given below trace back to one sample, sequenced in a study of neurological immune-mediated disorders. TCRdb re-derived calls from the 5' RACE reads in MiXCR, one entry per CDR3 protein. Found here are roughly 100,000 distinct CDR3 sequences, 3.5% of them singletons; the top ten hold 2.5% to 3%. The sample taken for sequencing was PBMCs. These receptor sequences come from a woman aged 45-60 years with multiple sclerosis.

This clonotype was counted at least ten times. The chain combines TRBV5-1 with TRBJ1-1, with D uncertain. The CDR3 length is 14 residues. Germline V lookup: CDR1 SGHRS, CDR2 YFSETQ. V gave up 1 base and J gave up 8 bases, with 15 bases separating them. CDR3 protein: CASSLLVREGEAFF. For the CDR3, the DNA is TGCGCCAGCAGCTTGCTTGTGAGGGAAGGGGAAGCTTTCTTT.

This clonotype was found many times. The rearrangement links TRBV29-1 to TRBJ2-2; D unresolved. The V gene lost 5 bases and the J gene lost 0 bases, with 13 bases spanning the gap. Germline V gives CDR1 SQVTM, CDR2 ANQGSEA. This CDR3 is built from 15 residues. This CDR3 reads CSVRNGLPNTGELFF. The CDR3 DNA sequence: TGCAGCGTTAGAAACGGGTTACCGAACACCGGGGAGCTGTTTTTT.

The sample holds many counts of this clonotype. V usage is TRBV7-3 and J usage is TRBJ2-1; 9 positions match TRBD2. CDR3 length equals 14 residues. The germline V gene has CDR1 SGHTA and CDR2 FQGTGA. V lost 1 base to trimming and J lost 7 bases; unmatched junction nucleotides: 2. DNA of the CDR3: TGTGCCAGCAGCTTAAGCGGGGGGGTTAATGAGCAGTTCTTC. Translation: CASSLSGGVNEQFF.

This clonotype was detected ten times or more. The V and J genes are TRBV5-1 and TRBJ1-1, with 7 bases lining up with TRBD1. V shed 4 bases, J shed 2 bases, and the junction held 8 bases outside the gene matches. Germline V CDR1 and CDR2: SGHRS, YFSETQ. The CDR3 length is 15 residues. The CDR3 DNA reads TGCGCCAGCAGCCTACCACAGGGGTTAAACACTGAAGCTTTCTTT. This codes for CASSLPQGLNTEAFF.

This clonotype was detected many times. The chain has TRBV11-2 and TRBJ2-3; 12 bases are a match to TRBD2. CDR3 length: 16 residues. CDR1 and CDR2 from the germline V gene are SGHAT and FQNNGV. V shed 3 bases and J 0 bases; nucleotides not matched to a gene: 1. This CDR3 is CASSFTSGGSTDTQYF. CDR3 DNA: TGTGCCAGCAGCTTTACTAGCGGGGGGAGCACAGATACGCAGTATTTT.

This clonotype was observed at least ten times. The rearrangement uses TRBV9 and TRBJ1-5; D is unresolved. V was trimmed by 4 bases and J by 1 base, leaving 12 bases between them. Germline CDR1 reads SGDLS; CDR2 reads YYNGEE. The CDR3 is 15 amino acids. CDR3 sequence reads: CASSPGPASNQPQHF. The DNA of the CDR3 is TGTGCCAGCAGCCCCGGCCCGGCGAGCAATCAGCCCCAGCATTTT.

This clonotype was counted once. This may be a read error, as it is one base from a much larger clone. This chain uses TRBV6-6 with TRBJ2-5, with TRBD2 identical over 9 bases. The CDR3 totals 17 residues. The V gene's germline CDR1 is MNHNY and CDR2 SVGAGI (reference sequence). This CDR3 is CASRPGAGVAGEDTQYF. CDR3 in DNA: TGTGCCAGCAGACCCGGGGCGGGGGTAGCGGGGGAAGATACCCAGTACTTC.

There are many counts of this clonotype. V gene TRBV6-2 or TRBV6-3 combines with J gene TRBJ1-1, with D uncertain. Trimming shortened V by 4 bases and J by 6 bases, and 9 bases separated the two germline ends. CDR3 length equals 12 residues. Germline V lookup: CDR1 MNHEY, CDR2 SVGEGT. CDR3 sequence reads: CASSSRRAEAFF. CDR3 nucleotides: TGTGCCAGCAGTTCCCGTAGGGCTGAAGCTTTCTTT.

There are many counts of this clonotype. V gene TRBV20-1 combines with J gene TRBJ2-4; 8 bases line up with TRBD2. The germline gives CDR1 DFQATT, CDR2 SNEGSKA (reference sequence). V shed 1 base, J shed 6 bases, and the junction held 5 bases outside the gene matches. This CDR3 is built from 14 residues. The CDR3 bases are TGCAGTGCTAGAGGACGGGGGGGCAGAAACATTCAGTACTTC. This encodes CSARGRGGRNIQYF.

This clonotype was recorded many times. The chain employs TRBV5-1 and TRBJ2-1; 7 bases line up with TRBD2. Per the germline V gene, CDR1 is SGHRS and CDR2 is YFSETQ. V lost 0 bases, J lost 8 bases, and 5 bases stayed unmatched. The CDR3 consists of 14 residues. CDR3 in DNA: TGCGCCAGCAGCTTGGCCAGCGGGGACGATGAGCAGTTCTTC. It codes for CASSLASGDDEQFF.

This clonotype was observed at least ten times. This chain joins TRBV28 and TRBJ1-2; maybe TRBD1 (6 bases). In germline, CDR1 is MDHEN, CDR2 SYDVKM. Trimming cost V 6 bases and J 3 bases, with 14 bases left between them. This CDR3 is built from 14 residues. The CDR3 here is CASRPTTGYYGYTF. CDR3 nucleotide sequence: TGTGCCAGCAGGCCCACGACAGGATACTATGGCTACACCTTC.

The J gene is TRBJ2-4, the V gene TRBV4-3, with TRBD2 as a possible D gene (5 bases). V lost 3 bases and J 0 bases, leaving 12 bases between the germline ends. The CDR3 runs 16 residues. Germline V CDR1 and CDR2: LGHNA, YSLEER. CDR3 sequence reads: CASSHYPEVAKNIQYF. The CDR3 region has the DNA TGCGCCAGCAGCCATTACCCGGAGGTAGCCAAAAACATTCAGTACTTC.

In the case of this clonotype: A read error may explain this, as a much larger clone is one base away. The rearrangement joins TRBV20-1 to TRBJ2-4, with D possibly matching TRBD2 (6 bases). CDR3 size: 16 residues. Germline CDR1 is DFQATT and CDR2 is SNEGSKA (reference sequence). This chain's CDR3 is CSASWARREAKKIQYF. The CDR3 nucleotides read TGCAGTGCTAGTTGGGCTAGGAGGGAAGCCAAAAAAATTCAGTACTTC.

This clonotype was recorded at least ten times. The chain employs TRBV5-6 and TRBJ1-2; D is unclear. V was pared by 4 bases and J by 2 bases, with 6 bases between. CDR1 and CDR2 from the germline V gene are SGHDT and YYEEEE. This CDR3 is 12 amino acids long. The CDR3 sequence is CASSKENYGYTF. Written as DNA, the CDR3 is TGTGCCAGCAGCAAGGAGAACTATGGCTACACCTTC.

This clonotype was recorded at least ten times. The chain recombines TRBV20-1 with TRBJ2-5; tentative D call: TRBD1 (5 bases). There are 13 residues in the CDR3. CDR1 and CDR2 (germline): DFQATT, SNEGSKA (reference sequence). V dropped 8 bases and J dropped 4 bases, with 17 bases sitting between them. The CDR3 loop reads CSTWSTGLETQYF. CDR3 DNA: TGCAGTACCTGGAGTACAGGCCTAGAGACCCAGTACTTC.

This clonotype showed up many times. V and J are TRBV5-1 and TRBJ2-2; possible D gene TRBD1, 6 bases. Trimming took off 0 bases at V and 3 bases at J, with 9 bases between the two ends. Germline CDR1 and CDR2: SGHRS and YFSETQ. The CDR3 is made up of 15 amino acids. The CDR3 sequence is CASSLDRAHTGELFF. For the CDR3, the DNA is TGCGCCAGCAGCTTGGACAGGGCCCACACCGGGGAGCTGTTTTTT.

This clonotype was detected only a few times. The chain recombines TRBV5-6 with TRBJ2-2; TRBD1 matches 9 bases. Germline assignment: CDR1 SGHDT and CDR2 YYEEEE. The J segment lost 2 bases and the V segment lost 4 bases, leaving 3 bases of the junction unmatched. This CDR3 has 15 residues. The CDR3 protein is CASSGTGLNTGELFF. DNA of the CDR3: TGTGCCAGCAGCGGGACAGGGCTTAACACCGGGGAGCTGTTTTTT.

V and J are TRBV7-6 and TRBJ1-5; no reliable D call. CDR3 length equals 15 residues. Germline CDR1 SGHVS, CDR2 FNYEAQ. V shed 5 bases and J shed 6 bases, with 17 bases lying between them. For the CDR3, the DNA is TGTGCCAGCAGCCCTGAGTGGGGTTCGGGTCAGCCCCAGCATTTT. Translating it yields CASSPEWGSGQPQHF.

This clonotype was counted ten times or more. The V and J genes are TRBV12-3 or TRBV12-4 and TRBJ1-3, with 7 nucleotides matching TRBD1. The CDR3 is 13 residues long. V dropped 7 bases and J dropped 5; count of bases not matched to a gene: 5. The CDR3 loop reads CASTRDRRNTIYF. As DNA, the CDR3 is TGTGCCAGCACCCGGGACAGAAGAAACACCATATATTTT.

Ten or more counts support this clonotype. The rearrangement joins TRBV7-9 to TRBJ2-1, with D maybe TRBD2 (5 bases). Germline CDR1 reads SEHNR; CDR2 reads FQNEAQ (reference sequence). V dropped 1 base and J dropped 8 bases, with 15 bases sitting between them. This CDR3 has 15 amino acids. CDR3 in DNA: TGTGCCAGCAGCTTAGTGCGATGGGAGAACCATGAGCAGTTCTTC. It specifies CASSLVRWENHEQFF.

This clonotype showed up many times. The rearrangement joins TRBV5-5 to TRBJ2-7, with TRBD1 matching 11 bases. The germline CDR1 and CDR2 sequences are SGHKS and YYEKEE (reference sequence). This CDR3 has 15 residues. Unmatched junction bases numbered 3, after V lost 0 bases and J lost 4 bases. The chain's CDR3 is CASSLGGTGGYEQYF. The CDR3 nucleotides are TGTGCCAGCAGCTTGGGCGGGACAGGGGGATACGAGCAGTACTTC.

This clonotype occurred many times. The chain recombines TRBV20-1 with TRBJ2-7, with 8 bases that match TRBD1. CDR3 length equals 17 residues. From germline, CDR1 is DFQATT and CDR2 SNEGSKA (reference sequence). V lost 1 base and J lost 4; bases outside the gene matches: 15. Here the CDR3 DNA reads TGCAGTGCTAGAGTAGAATGGCGGACAGGGCATTCTTACGAGCAGTACTTC. Translated, it gives CSARVEWRTGHSYEQYF.

Many counts were recorded for this clonotype. The chain has TRBV20-1 and TRBJ1-2; tentative D call: TRBD1 (6 bases). The CDR3 is 12 residues long. V was cut by 5 bases and J by 2 bases, with 9 bases left in between. Germline CDR1 reads DFQATT; CDR2 reads SNEGSKA (reference sequence). This chain's CDR3 is CSAGGLNYGYTF. The CDR3 DNA is TGCAGTGCTGGGGGGCTGAACTATGGCTACACCTTC.

This clonotype was observed a handful of times. This sequence joins TRBV20-1 and TRBJ2-3; 9 bases match TRBD1. Germline V CDR1 and CDR2: DFQATT, SNEGSKA (reference sequence). The CDR3 sequence is 14 residues long. Unmatched junction bases numbered 6, after V lost 5 bases and J lost 3 bases. The chain's CDR3 is CSAPGTGQTDTQYF. For the CDR3, the DNA is TGCAGTGCTCCCGGGACAGGGCAGACAGATACGCAGTATTTT.

This clonotype was counted many times. The chain has TRBV7-9 and TRBJ2-7, with D perhaps matching TRBD1 (6 bases). Trimming took off 5 bases at V and 2 bases at J, with 16 bases between the two ends. CDR1 is SEHNR and CDR2 is FQNEAQ in the germline V gene (reference sequence). The CDR3 contains 15 residues. CDR3 sequence reads: CASSLNRVLTYEQYF. The CDR3 DNA reads TGTGCCAGCAGCCTTAACAGGGTACTCACCTACGAGCAGTACTTC.

Ten or more counts support this clonotype. This sequence joins TRBV9 and TRBJ2-7, with 7 bases matching TRBD2. CDR1 and CDR2 (germline): SGDLS, YYNGEE. The V and J ends lost 4 bases and 5 bases, in that order; junction bases with no gene match: 12. The CDR3 totals 15 residues. CDR3 loop: CASSLDPSGANEQYF. The CDR3 nucleotides are TGTGCCAGCAGCCTAGACCCTAGCGGCGCCAACGAGCAGTACTTC.

This clonotype was counted many times. The V gene is TRBV3-1, the J gene TRBJ2-1; unclear D gene. Trimming shortened V by 0 bases and J by 2 bases, and 11 bases separated the two germline ends. The germline gives CDR1 LGHDT, CDR2 YNNKEL (reference sequence). This CDR3 has 16 residues. The CDR3 DNA is TGTGCCAGCAGCCAAGATAGTGGGTCCGCCTACAATGAGCAGTTCTTC. Protein sequence: CASSQDSGSAYNEQFF.

Ten or more counts support this clonotype. This chain's CDR3 is CASSLRQGGSVGYTF. The CDR3 DNA is TGTGCCAGCAGCTTACGACAGGGGGGTAGCGTCGGCTACACCTTC. The V call is TRBV7-2, the J call TRBJ1-2; 9 bases match TRBD1. CDR1 is SGHTA, CDR2 FQGNSA, per germline. This CDR3 contains 15 residues. V lost 2 bases to trimming and J lost 8 bases; unmatched junction nucleotides: 9.

This clonotype was seen at least ten times. The V and J genes are TRBV20-1 and TRBJ1-2; 9 bases match TRBD1. The V gene's germline CDR1 is DFQATT and CDR2 SNEGSKA (reference sequence). The CDR3 contains 13 residues. V dropped 2 bases and J dropped 6; count of bases not matched to a gene: 4. As DNA, the CDR3 is TGCAGTGCTAGAAGGGGACAGGGTGATGGCTACACCTTC. Translation gives CSARRGQGDGYTF.